The clone carrying this TCR beta chain was counted between two and nine times. Its antigen is unidentified. The entry originates in a study of T cells in Graves' hyperthyroidism and ophthalmopathy. Study summary: Once the initial diagnosis was made, peripheral blood was obtained before any treatment. Study findings and constraints: Stable hyperthyroidism was told apart from ophthalmopathy by a model built on 13 V-J features. Most thyroid clonotypes with frequency above 0.001 were detected in blood.

From RNA transcripts, TCR beta CDR3 regions were amplified. Researchers ran a first-round RT-PCR on the TCR CDR3 using the HTBI primer set. TCRdb reanalysed the multiplex PCR reads using MiXCR and keeps one entry per CDR3 protein. The table lists 300,000 to 350,000 distinct CDR3 sequences, over 15% of them singletons. This CDR3 is built from 15 residues. Germline V gene sequence: CDR1 ENHRY, CDR2 SYGVKD. Trimming removed 5 bases from V and 3 bases from J, with 13 bases in between. The receptor was derived from a woman between 45 and 60 years old with Graves' hyperthyroidism. Sequencing was done on a sample of blood. V gene TRBV10-3 combines with J gene TRBJ2-2; a weak D match, TRBD2 (6 bases). The CDR3 DNA follows: TGTGCCATCAGTCGGAGCGGGCAGTACACCGGGGAGCTGTTTTTT. Translation gives CAISRSGQYTGELFF.